This T cell receptor (beta chain) was sequenced during a study of blood T cells in healthy people across ages. Study-wide points: Comparison with aged donors showed that long-lived donors had more naive CD4+ cells and higher diversity.

A J-beta primer mix and a sample-barcoded 5' primer were used in a second PCR of about 6 to 12 cycles. Per-sample output comprised a minimum of 2.5 million paired-end reads containing CDR3. One entry per CDR3 protein results from TCRdb running MiXCR on the 5' RACE reads. The sample shows roughly 860,000 distinct CDR3 sequences, around 62% of them seen only once. The V and J ends lost 0 bases and 2 bases, in that order; junction bases with no gene match: 6. This CDR3 contains 17 residues. Germline CDR1 reads SGDLS; CDR2 reads YYNGEE. Note on this clonotype: Its antigen is not known.

The TCR originated in a man aged 25 to 40 in good health. The sample taken for sequencing was blood. This rearrangement joins TRBV9 to TRBJ2-1; 9 bases are shared with TRBD2. CDR3 bases: TGTGCCAGCAGCGTAGGAGGCGGGGGGGCTACCTACAATGAGCAGTTCTTC. Its translation: CASSVGGGGATYNEQFF.